Shown below are 3 T cell receptor beta chains from a single sample sequenced in a study of blood T cell repertoires in COVID-19. Method: immunoSEQ multiplex PCR; TCRdb's copy keeps in-frame clones and lacks some. The sample yields roughly 330,000 clones, over 70% seen once. Material for sequencing was peripheral blood. The receptors here all came from a woman aged 45-60 years with acute or convalescent COVID-19.

This clone has just a few counts. The V and J genes are TRBV3-1 (or the pseudogene TRBV3-2) and TRBJ1-2, with D tentatively TRBD1 (5 bases). Trimming removed 3 bases from V and 8 bases from J, with 16 bases in between. The length of the CDR3 is 14 residues. Germline V gene lookup returns CDR1 LGHDT and CDR2 YNNKEL (reference sequence). The CDR3 loop is CASSQAGSSRGYTF. The CDR3 DNA is TGTGCCAGCAGCCAGGCAGGGTCCTCCCGAGGCTACACCTTC.

The chain combines TRBV10-3 with TRBJ2-3; 8 bases agree with TRBD2. CDR3 length: 19 amino acids. Trimming at V came to 4 bases and at J to 1 base, leaving 16 bases not matched to a gene. CDR1 ENHRY and CDR2 SYGVKD come from the germline V gene. The CDR3 DNA sequence: TGTGCCATCAGTGGTGTAGGAGCAGCGGGAGTGGGGGGCACAGATACGCAGTATTTT. Protein sequence: CAISGVGAAGVGGTDTQYF.

The chain links TRBV30 to TRBJ2-5; 8 bases are shared with TRBD2. The J segment lost 3 bases and the V segment lost 5 bases, leaving 8 bases of the junction unmatched. The CDR3 is 14 residues long. CDR1 GTSNPN and CDR2 SVGIG come from the germline V gene (reference sequence). The CDR3 spells CAWGRGGQEETQYF. The CDR3 bases are TGTGCCTGGGGCCGGGGGGGGCAGGAAGAGACCCAGTACTTC.